This T cell receptor (beta chain) is from a study of shared clonotypes between healthy human individuals. Some clones are missing from TCRdb's copy, which holds only in-frame ones; the method was immunoSEQ multiplex PCR. The sample carries over 850,000 clones, about 80% recorded once. Concerning this clone itself: Its antigen is unknown.

Study-level results: The sampled material consisted only of blood, and tissue repertoires are likely to differ.

The CDR3 totals 14 residues. The V segment lost 7 bases and the J segment 4 bases; nucleotides outside the gene matches: 4. Germline-derived CDR1 and CDR2 are MGHDK and SYGVNS. The chain combines TRBV25-1 with TRBJ2-2; 9 positions match TRBD2. The receptor comes from a man between 18 and 29 years old in good health. Some clones in this sample may be carry-over from other donors' samples. The specimen sequenced was memory CD4+ T cells from PBMCs. The subset here: CD45RA-negative fraction. CDR3 in amino acids: CASIPSGITGELFF. The CDR3 DNA is TGTGCCAGCATCCCTAGCGGGATCACCGGGGAGCTGTTTTTT. Full variable domain (outside the CDR3, taken from reference TRBV25-1 and TRBJ2-2): EADIYQTPRYLVIGTGKKITLECSQTMGHDKMYWYQQDPGMELHLIHYSYGVNSTEKGDLSSESTVSRIRTEHFPLTLESARPSHTSQYLCASIPSGITGELFFGEGSRLTVL.